This T cell receptor (beta chain) was profiled in a study of cytomegalovirus exposure and HLA in healthy donors. Study-wide results and limits: In vitro checks showed that a few CMV-associated chains really do target CMV antigens. It was 150 to 200 TCR beta chains that were listed as cytomegalovirus-associated.

Sequencing was performed with immunoSEQ multiplex PCR; in TCRdb, only in-frame clones are kept and a portion is missing. The sample lists around 60,000 clones, more than 80% occurring once. Turning to this clone: Its antigen is not identified.

Sample: PBMCs. This receptor was identified in a man aged 18 to 35 in good health and CMV-seronegative.

The CDR3 here is CASSRQFPYEQYF. Written as DNA, the CDR3 is TGTGCCAGTAGTAGACAATTCCCCTACGAGCAGTACTTC. The genes are TRBV19 and TRBJ2-7; no definite D call. Trimming stripped 4 bases from V and 2 bases from J, with 9 bases between. The CDR3 has 13 amino acids. The V gene's germline CDR1 is LNHDA and CDR2 SQIVND (reference sequence).